These 18 T cell receptor beta chains were sequenced from one sample in a study of beta chain features in type 1 diabetes. Broader study findings: Type 1 diabetes patients had moderately but significantly shorter TCRB CDR3s in all four CD4+ subsets.

Antigen specificity for these receptors is unknown. Reverse transcription of all isolated RNA meant that expressed TCRB transcripts were sequenced. Assay used: immunoSEQ multiplex PCR; TCRdb lists only in-frame clones, some missing. The sample holds 600,000 to 700,000 clones, around an eighth seen once. Specimen: naive CD4+ T cells from blood. The receptors shown here come from a man aged 18-30 years with type 1 diabetes.

The chain is built from TRBV19 and TRBJ1-2; a possible D gene is TRBD1 (5 bases). The germline V gene has CDR1 LNHDA and CDR2 SQIVND (reference sequence). The CDR3 is made up of 15 amino acids. V lost 6 bases, J lost 6 bases, and 20 bases lay in between. The CDR3 DNA reads TGTGCCAGTAGCCCCGCGGCAGGGCTGAGGAATGGCTACACCTTC. Translating it yields CASSPAAGLRNGYTF. Using reference TRBV19 and TRBJ1-2 for the parts outside the CDR3, the full variable domain is DGGITQSPKYLFRKEGQNVTLSCEQNLNHDAMYWYRQDPGQGLRLIYYSQIVNDFQKGDIAEGYSVSREKKESFPLTVTSAQKNPTAFYLCASSPAAGLRNGYTFGSGTRLTVV.

The V gene is TRBV5-1, the J gene TRBJ2-5; 10 nucleotides match TRBD2. The germline gives CDR1 SGHRS, CDR2 YFSETQ. The CDR3 consists of 14 residues. J was trimmed by 2 bases and V by 4 bases; bases with no gene match: 2. CDR3 nucleotides: TGCGCCAGCAGCGAGCGGGGGGGTCAAGAGACCCAGTACTTC. Protein: CASSERGGQETQYF.

The chain employs TRBV11-3 and TRBJ2-5; possible D gene TRBD1, 5 bases. Germline lookup yields CDR1 SGHNT and CDR2 YENEEA. The CDR3 spans 16 residues. V was trimmed by 5 bases and J by 5 bases, leaving 21 bases between them. CDR3: CASSAPYLAGWETQYF. The CDR3 nucleotides are TGTGCCAGCAGCGCCCCGTATCTTGCAGGGTGGGAGACCCAGTACTTC.

This clone was observed a handful of times. This specimen includes other DNA sequences encoding the same CDR3. J is TRBJ1-5 and V is TRBV27; maybe TRBD1 (5 bases). Germline CDR1 reads MNHEY; CDR2 reads SMNVEV (reference sequence). V was trimmed by 2 bases and J by 0 bases, leaving 5 bases between them. The CDR3 is 14 residues long. For the CDR3, the DNA is TGTGCCAGCAGTTTAGGGGGTAGCAATCAGCCCCAGCATTTT. This gives the protein CASSLGGSNQPQHF.

To note about this clone: The same CDR3 is also encoded by other DNA sequences in this sample. The gene calls are TRBV19 and TRBJ1-1; no definite D call. The CDR3 length is 11 residues. Trimming shortened V by 2 bases and J by 2 bases, and 0 bases separated the two germline ends. The germline V gene has CDR1 LNHDA and CDR2 SQIVND (reference sequence). The CDR3 here is CASSINTEAFF. The CDR3 DNA sequence: TGTGCCAGTAGTATAAACACTGAAGCTTTCTTT.

The chain combines TRBV30 with TRBJ2-7, with D uncertain. The germline V and J ends were trimmed by 4 bases and 9 bases, with 19 bases remaining between them. The CDR3 is 13 amino acids. Looked up from germline, CDR1 is GTSNPN and CDR2 is SVGIG (reference sequence). In DNA form, the CDR3 reads TGTGCCTGGAAAGGGTCAGGAATAGGCGGGCAGTACTTC. Its translation: CAWKGSGIGGQYF.

This clone was seen only a few times. The chain couples TRBV18 to TRBJ1-1; the D gene is possibly TRBD1 (5 bases). The V end was cut by 2 bases, the J end by 4 bases, with 11 bases between. CDR1 and CDR2 (germline): KGHSH, LQKENI. The CDR3 sequence is 14 residues long. Here the CDR3 reads CASSPWGGGTEAFF. In DNA, the CDR3 is TGTGCCAGCTCACCATGGGGGGGAGGCACTGAAGCTTTCTTT. Drawing the rest from reference TRBV18 and TRBJ1-1, the complete variable domain is NAGVMQNPRHLVRRRGQEARLRCSPMKGHSHVYWYRQLPEEGLKFMVYLQKENIIDESGMPKERFSAEFPKEGPSILRIQQVVRGDSAAYFCASSPWGGGTEAFFGQGTRLTVV.

This clone was seen only a few times. The chain combines TRBV18 with TRBJ1-1; no clear D. The length of the CDR3 is 15 residues. Germline loops: CDR1 KGHSH, CDR2 LQKENI. V dropped 0 bases and J dropped 1 base, with 9 bases sitting between them. DNA for the CDR3: TGTGCCAGCTCACCACCAATGGAGAGGAACACTGAAGCTTTCTTT. It is translated as CASSPPMERNTEAFF.

This clone has only a few counts. The V and J genes are TRBV7-2 and TRBJ2-5; TRBD2 is a possible D gene (5 bases). With 5 bases removed from V and 2 bases from J, the gap between germline ends came to 9 bases. Germline V gene data show CDR1 as SGHTA and CDR2 as FQGNSA. The CDR3 runs 13 residues. CDR3 bases: TGTGCCAGCAGCCCCAGGACTCAAGAGACCCAGTACTTC. This encodes CASSPRTQETQYF.

This CDR3 reads CASSLAAAGGTDTQYF. CDR3 sequence (DNA): TGTGCCAGCAGCTTAGCGGCAGCGGGGGGCACAGATACGCAGTATTTT. The chain has TRBV7-8 and TRBJ2-3, with 8 bases identical to TRBD2. Per germline, CDR1 SGHVS and CDR2 FQNEAQ. The CDR3 has 16 residues. With V trimmed by 0 bases and J by 1 base, 3 bases remained unmatched.

The table lists this clone with a few counts. The chain couples TRBV7-9 to TRBJ2-2; no definite D call. The V gene's germline CDR1 is SEHNR and CDR2 FQNEAQ (reference sequence). The V gene lost 8 bases and the J gene lost 7 bases, with 14 bases spanning the gap. This CDR3 region has 13 residues. The CDR3 here is CASVRSGIGELFF. The CDR3 DNA reads TGTGCCAGCGTACGGTCAGGAATCGGGGAGCTGTTTTTT.

The chain employs TRBV14 and TRBJ2-3, with 9 bases lining up with TRBD2. The V gene's germline CDR1 is SGHDN and CDR2 FVKESK. This CDR3 region has 15 residues. The V segment lost 4 bases and the J segment 3 bases; nucleotides outside the gene matches: 5. As DNA, the CDR3 is TGTGCCAGCAGCCTCCTAGCGGGGATGACAGATACGCAGTATTTT. Protein sequence: CASSLLAGMTDTQYF.

This sequence joins TRBV5-1 and TRBJ2-1, with 9 bases lining up with TRBD2. Germline trimming cut 0 bases from V and 9 bases from J; bases unmatched to any gene: 7. Germline V gene sequence: CDR1 SGHRS, CDR2 YFSETQ. CDR3 length equals 15 residues. For the CDR3, the DNA is TGCGCCAGCAGCTTGGGGACTAGCGTTTTCAGTGAGCAGTTCTTC. Translation: CASSLGTSVFSEQFF. The full variable domain, completed using reference TRBV5-1 and TRBJ2-1, is KAGVTQTPRYLIKTRGQQVTLSCSPISGHRSVSWYQQTPGQGLQFLFEYFSETQRNKGNFPGRFSGRQFSNSRSEMNVSTLELGDSALYLCASSLGTSVFSEQFFGPGTRLTVL.

This chain links TRBV29-1 with TRBJ2-1, with 12 bases aligning to TRBD1. V lost 5 bases to trimming and J lost 7 bases; unmatched junction nucleotides: 3. In germline, CDR1 is SQVTM, CDR2 ANQGSEA. This CDR3 has 13 amino acids. CDR3 sequence reads: CSVWDRGRNEQFF. The CDR3 DNA sequence: TGCAGCGTTTGGGACAGGGGGCGGAATGAGCAGTTCTTC.

This clone has only a few counts. CDR3 region: CATSRDIGAGVDNEQFF. CDR3 DNA: TGTGCCACCAGCAGAGATATTGGGGCAGGGGTGGACAATGAGCAGTTCTTC. This rearrangement joins TRBV15 to TRBJ2-1, with a possible D match to TRBD1 (6 bases). The germline V gene encodes CDR1 LNHNV and CDR2 YYDKDF (reference sequence). V dropped 0 bases and J dropped 5 bases, with 17 bases sitting between them. This CDR3 is 17 amino acids long.

The chain joins TRBV14 to TRBJ1-3; D gene unclear. Trimming stripped 4 bases from V and 4 bases from J, with 8 bases between. The CDR3 totals 13 residues. The germline V gene encodes CDR1 SGHDN and CDR2 FVKESK. CDR3: CASSRQQGNTIYF. DNA of the CDR3: TGTGCCAGCAGCCGCCAACAGGGAAACACCATATATTTT.

This clone was observed a handful of times. CDR3 DNA sequence: TGTGCCAGCGTGGGGTCAAACATTCAGTACTTC. This encodes CASVGSNIQYF. The chain has TRBV28 and TRBJ2-4; the D is unclear. Germline CDR1 is MDHEN and CDR2 is SYDVKM. The germline V and J ends were trimmed by 8 bases and 6 bases, with 8 bases remaining between them. The CDR3 is 11 amino acids.

The CDR3 reads CASSLGGERGEGNQPQHF. The CDR3 nucleotides are TGTGCCAGCAGCTTAGGAGGGGAGAGGGGTGAAGGCAATCAGCCCCAGCATTTT. The V gene is TRBV7-9, the J gene TRBJ1-5; weak D call: TRBD1 (5 bases). V shed 1 base and J shed 2 bases, with 18 bases lying between them. The germline gives CDR1 SEHNR, CDR2 FQNEAQ (reference sequence). This CDR3 is built from 18 residues.